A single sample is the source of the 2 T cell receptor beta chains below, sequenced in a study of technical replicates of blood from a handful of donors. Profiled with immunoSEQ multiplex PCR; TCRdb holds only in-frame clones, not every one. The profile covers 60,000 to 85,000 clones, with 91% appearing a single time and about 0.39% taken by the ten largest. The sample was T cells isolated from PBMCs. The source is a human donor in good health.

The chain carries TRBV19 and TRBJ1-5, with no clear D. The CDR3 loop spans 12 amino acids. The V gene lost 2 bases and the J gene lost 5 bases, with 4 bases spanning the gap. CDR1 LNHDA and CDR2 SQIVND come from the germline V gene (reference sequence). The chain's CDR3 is CASSILDQPQHF. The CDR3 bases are TGTGCCAGTAGTATATTAGATCAGCCCCAGCATTTT.

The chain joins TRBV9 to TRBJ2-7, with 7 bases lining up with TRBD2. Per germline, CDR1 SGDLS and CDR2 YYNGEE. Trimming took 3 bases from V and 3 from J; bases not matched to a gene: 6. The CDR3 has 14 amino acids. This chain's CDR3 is CASSAGTTYYEQYF. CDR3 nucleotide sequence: TGTGCCAGCAGCGCCGGGACTACCTACTACGAGCAGTACTTC.